The rows below give T cell receptor beta chains drawn from one sample of a study of blood T cell dynamics during melanoma immunotherapy. Some clones are missing from TCRdb's copy, which holds only in-frame ones; the method was immunoSEQ multiplex PCR. The data contain roughly 12,000 clones, more than 70% of them singletons. Material: blood, obtained from a patient treated with checkpoint blockade. These receptors were obtained from a human donor with melanoma. Each CDR3 is given without its conserved first and last residue.

CDR3aa	v_gene	j_gene
ASTRGTSGNTIY	TRBV6-6	TRBJ1-3
ASSLREETQY	TRBV5-1	TRBJ2-5
ASSPAPSGTDTQY	TRBV6-5	TRBJ2-3
ASSHALDNSPLH	TRBV4-3	TRBJ1-6
ASRTGGGEAF	TRBV6-5	TRBJ1-1
ASSLSPFSQQF	TRBV27	TRBJ2-1
ASSQVGTGRSNEKLF	TRBV4-3	TRBJ1-4
ASSIGWGQGDQPQH	TRBV19	TRBJ1-5
ASRSDRDGVYEQY	TRBV19	TRBJ2-7
ASTLDRNTEAF	TRBV10-2	TRBJ1-1
ASSITPGTGQNTEAF	TRBV19	TRBJ1-1
ASSIRQGGSSYNSPLH	TRBV5-4	TRBJ1-6
ASSMEGRSGNTIY	TRBV19	TRBJ1-3
ASSPDRGLPGYGYT	TRBV6-4	TRBJ1-2
ASSQPDRINYGYT	TRBV4-1	TRBJ1-2
ASSSGTSGDEQY	TRBV7-9	TRBJ2-7
ASSDSRLRSYEQY	TRBV6-4	TRBJ2-7
ASSSPGQGSGYT	TRBV7-3	TRBJ1-2
ASSPPRAPEPNTGELF	TRBV5-4	TRBJ2-2
ASAGKVGDTQY	TRBV10-1	TRBJ2-3
ASRQGGVVAQH	TRBV19	TRBJ1-5
AWSPARSSYNEQF	TRBV30	TRBJ2-1
ASSIGQTRGREAF	TRBV19	TRBJ1-1
ASSSQGLSNSPLH	TRBV5-5	TRBJ1-6
ASSESGSDQPQH	TRBV6-1	TRBJ1-5
ASSDSNRGPGSNQPQH	TRBV6-4	TRBJ1-5
ASSPLRETQY	TRBV5-8	TRBJ2-5
ASSGQTGAGNTIY	TRBV4-3	TRBJ1-3
ASSQSEGGDRGYEQY	TRBV23-1	TRBJ2-7
ASSAQLVLGPRGAYEQY	TRBV6-1	TRBJ2-7
ASSFVGSGGPISYNEQF	TRBV5-1	TRBJ2-1
ASRGDTQY	TRBV6-5	TRBJ2-3
ASSSLGQETQY	TRBV2	TRBJ2-5
ASSSDRGEVNTIY	TRBV27	TRBJ1-3
ASSLYATEAF	TRBV5-8	TRBJ1-1
ASALQGASYNEQF	TRBV5-1	TRBJ2-1
ASSRDYEQF	TRBV11-3	TRBJ2-1
ASSRLTGYSGYT	TRBV7-8	TRBJ1-2
ASSTIRTASNQPQH	TRBV6-6	TRBJ1-5
ASSSDRGPGNTIY	TRBV7-2	TRBJ1-3
ASSLRPLGRGLDRTQY	TRBV7-2	TRBJ2-3
ASSLGLAGRNEQF	TRBV7-2	TRBJ2-1
ASKDRGNSPLH	TRBV19	TRBJ1-6
ASSYSRGLGEQY	TRBV6-6	TRBJ2-7
ACQAGGPNNEQF	TRBV19	TRBJ2-1
ASSSHGREEKLF	TRBV5-5	TRBJ1-4
ASSTSYEQY	TRBV18	TRBJ2-7
ASSYSGRNYGYT	TRBV6-5	TRBJ1-2
ASCEWGSGNTIY	TRBV6-1	TRBJ1-3